This T cell receptor beta chain is drawn from a study of Tregs in tolerant kidney transplant recipients. Findings of the study overall: Biological reproducibility was not directly addressed in this study. Antigen-driven expansion was suggested because donor-specific Tregs expanded more than all Tregs in tolerant patients. Nucleotide sequences could not be compared across some patients' samples due to primer changes.

Of note for this clone: Its specificity is unknown.

Clones were read by immunoSEQ multiplex PCR, and TCRdb kept only the in-frame ones, dropping some. The sample holds about 73,000 clones, about 91% seen once. V lost 8 bases to trimming and J lost 3 bases; unmatched junction nucleotides: 5. CDR3 length: 14 amino acids. The germline V gene has CDR1 MDHEN and CDR2 SYDVKM. The clonotype was recovered from a human donor who received a combined kidney and bone marrow transplant. The sample was Tregs from blood, taken before the transplant. The chain uses TRBV28 and TRBJ1-4, with 8 bases lining up with TRBD1. CDR3 loop: CASSQGDPNEKLFF. The CDR3 DNA reads as TGTGCCAGCTCACAGGGGGACCCTAATGAAAAACTGTTTTTT.